The 28 T cell receptor beta chains given below trace back to one sample, sequenced in a study of shared clonotypes between healthy human individuals. Libraries were prepared by immunoSEQ multiplex PCR; TCRdb keeps only in-frame clonotypes and omits some of them. In the table there are 2 million to 3 million clones, 93% of which are singletons. The sequenced material came from naive CD4+ T cells from PBMCs. Documented subset: CD45RA+ positively selected. These receptors were collected from a man between 18 and 29 years old in good health. Some clones in this sample may be carry-over from other donors' samples.

The V call is TRBV30, the J call TRBJ2-5; D possibly corresponds to TRBD2 (6 bases). The CDR3 totals 15 residues. V lost 0 bases and J 1 base, leaving 12 bases between the germline ends. The germline V gene has CDR1 GTSNPN and CDR2 SVGIG (reference sequence). As DNA, the CDR3 is TGTGCCTGGAGTGTACAGTCCGGGGGCCAAGAGACCCAGTACTTC. Translating it yields CAWSVQSGGQETQYF.

The chain combines TRBV5-8 with TRBJ1-1; 7 nucleotides agree with TRBD1. Germline assignment: CDR1 SGHTS and CDR2 YDEGEE. V was clipped by 5 bases and J by 3 bases; unmatched bases: 13. This CDR3 contains 16 residues. CDR3 region: CASSPRQGKGYTEAFF. In DNA, the CDR3 is TGTGCCAGCAGTCCCCGACAGGGAAAGGGGTACACTGAAGCTTTCTTT. Full variable domain (remainder filled in from reference TRBV5-8 and TRBJ1-1): EAGVTQSPTHLIKTRGQQATLRCSPISGHTSVYWYQQALGLGLQFLLWYDEGEERNRGNFPPRFSGRQFPNYSSELNVNALELEDSALYLCASSPRQGKGYTEAFFGQGTRLTVV.

Turning to this clone: The same CDR3 can be traced to other DNA sequences in this sample. The chain has TRBV2 and TRBJ2-3; D remains ambiguous. V was trimmed by 4 bases and J by 1 base, leaving 6 bases between them. The CDR3 covers 13 residues. Per germline, CDR1 SNHLY and CDR2 FYNNEI. CDR3 DNA sequence: TGTGCCAGCAGTGGCCGGGGCACAGATACGCAGTATTTT. It specifies CASSGRGTDTQYF. The full variable domain, its missing parts supplied by reference TRBV2 and TRBJ2-3, is EPEVTQTPSHQVTQMGQEVILRCVPISNHLYFYWYRQILGQKVEFLVSFYNNEISEKSEIFDDQFSVERPDGSNFTLKIRSTKLEDSAMYFCASSGRGTDTQYFGPGTRLTVL.

Comments on this clone: This specimen includes other DNA sequences encoding the same CDR3. The rearrangement uses TRBV5-1 and TRBJ2-7; D is unresolved. The CDR3 sequence is 11 residues long. Trimming pared 4 bases from V and 3 bases from J, leaving 5 bases between. Germline V gene data show CDR1 as SGHRS and CDR2 as YFSETQ. This chain's CDR3 is CASSLNYEQYF. DNA of the CDR3: TGCGCCAGCAGCCTCAACTACGAGCAGTACTTC.

In the case of this clone: Other DNA sequences in this sample translate to the same CDR3. The chain joins TRBV7-9 to TRBJ1-3, with 7 nucleotides matching TRBD1. The J segment lost 4 bases and the V segment lost 5 bases, leaving 8 bases of the junction unmatched. Per the germline V gene, CDR1 is SEHNR and CDR2 is FQNEAQ (reference sequence). The CDR3 is made up of 15 amino acids. The CDR3 DNA reads as TGTGCCAGCAGCGCGCGACAGGGTTCCGGAAACACCATATATTTT. Translated, it gives CASSARQGSGNTIYF.

The rearrangement links TRBV4-1 to TRBJ2-5; no clear D gene. CDR1 is MGHRA, CDR2 YSYEKL, per germline. The CDR3 runs 14 residues. Trimming cost V 0 bases and J 4 bases, with 9 bases left between them. For the CDR3, the DNA is TGCGCCAGCAGCCAAGAACGCCAAACAGAGACCCAGTACTTC. It is translated as CASSQERQTETQYF.

The V and J genes are TRBV7-8 and TRBJ2-7; tentatively, D is TRBD1 (6 bases). Trimming took off 3 bases at V and 4 bases at J, with 13 bases between the two ends. Germline CDR1 and CDR2: SGHVS and FQNEAQ. The length of the CDR3 is 14 residues. CDR3 DNA sequence: TGTGCCAGCAGCTTCCGGGACACTGGTTACGAGCAGTACTTC. Translating it yields CASSFRDTGYEQYF.

The genes are TRBV19 and TRBJ2-3; 8 nucleotides agree with TRBD1. Germline CDR1 and CDR2: LNHDA and SQIVND (reference sequence). V lost 5 bases, J lost 3 bases, and 16 bases stayed unmatched. The CDR3 covers 18 residues. The CDR3 loop reads CASSVTGGWTVGTDTQYF. DNA of the CDR3: TGTGCCAGTAGTGTAACAGGGGGATGGACCGTCGGGACAGATACGCAGTATTTT.

CDR3 sequence reads: CASSQIRATGELFF. In DNA form, the CDR3 reads TGTGCCAGCAGCCAAATCAGGGCCACCGGGGAGCTGTTTTTT. The rearrangement joins TRBV14 to TRBJ2-2; maybe TRBD1 (5 bases). Germline CDR1 and CDR2: SGHDN and FVKESK. This CDR3 is built from 14 residues. V was shortened by 2 bases and J by 4 bases, with 8 bases between the two germline ends.

This chain joins TRBV18 and TRBJ1-1; 9 bases are shared with TRBD1. CDR3 length: 19 residues. CDR1 and CDR2 (germline): KGHSH, LQKENI. J gave up 5 bases and V 3 bases, and 19 bases lay outside the gene matches. The CDR3 loop is CASSPRGRDRENIGTEAFF. The CDR3 region has the DNA TGTGCCAGCTCACCGCGCGGCCGGGACAGGGAAAATATTGGGACTGAAGCTTTCTTT.

This rearrangement joins TRBV7-6 to TRBJ2-2, with 9 bases aligning to TRBD1. The CDR3 totals 16 residues. J was trimmed by 1 base and V by 6 bases; bases with no gene match: 6. Germline V CDR1 and CDR2: SGHVS, FNYEAQ. The chain's CDR3 is CASRAGTGMNTGELFF. The CDR3 DNA reads TGTGCCAGCAGGGCCGGGACAGGGATGAACACCGGGGAGCTGTTTTTT. Variable domain in full (rest from reference TRBV7-6 and TRBJ2-2): GAGVSQSPRYKVTKRGQDVALRCDPISGHVSLYWYRQALGQGPEFLTYFNYEAQQDKSGLPNDRFSAERPEGSISTLTIQRTEQRDSAMYRCASRAGTGMNTGELFFGEGSRLTVL.

The gene calls are TRBV4-1 and TRBJ2-1, with 8 bases that match TRBD2. V was clipped by 0 bases and J by 0 bases; unmatched bases: 7. Germline loops: CDR1 MGHRA, CDR2 YSYEKL. The CDR3 is made up of 18 amino acids. The CDR3 here is CASSQEASGPFSYNEQFF. The CDR3 DNA reads as TGCGCCAGCAGCCAAGAGGCTAGCGGGCCTTTCTCCTACAATGAGCAGTTCTTC.

This chain links TRBV5-1 with TRBJ1-2; D remains ambiguous. CDR1 SGHRS and CDR2 YFSETQ come from the germline V gene. With 0 bases removed from V and 2 bases from J, the gap between germline ends came to 14 bases. This CDR3 is built from 16 residues. The CDR3 is CASSLGAPGANYGYTF. DNA of the CDR3: TGCGCCAGCAGCTTGGGGGCACCGGGAGCGAACTATGGCTACACCTTC.

The chain couples TRBV7-2 to TRBJ2-1; D not certain. In germline, CDR1 is SGHTA, CDR2 FQGNSA. The CDR3 sequence is 15 residues long. Trimming removed 3 bases from V and 6 bases from J, with 15 bases in between. CDR3 protein: CASSFDWARLNEQFF. CDR3 DNA: TGTGCCAGCAGCTTTGATTGGGCTAGACTCAATGAGCAGTTCTTC.

The chain uses TRBV28 and TRBJ1-3; no definite D call. The ends were cut back, 5 bases at V and 2 bases at J, with 10 bases in the middle. Per the germline V gene, CDR1 is MDHEN and CDR2 is SYDVKM. This CDR3 spans 14 amino acids. CDR3 in DNA: TGTGCCAGCAGTACCACGACTACTGGAAACACCATATATTTT. This codes for CASSTTTTGNTIYF.

This clone has just a few counts. The genes are TRBV30 and TRBJ1-2; D is uncertain. The CDR3 runs 12 residues. Trimming shortened V by 0 bases and J by 5 bases, and 7 bases separated the two germline ends. Germline loops: CDR1 GTSNPN, CDR2 SVGIG (reference sequence). The CDR3 here is CAWSVMEYGYTF. CDR3 nucleotides: TGTGCCTGGAGTGTTATGGAGTATGGCTACACCTTC.

This clone was detected once. The rearrangement joins TRBV28 to TRBJ2-1; D ambiguous. V was trimmed by 8 bases and J by 9 bases, leaving 23 bases between them. From germline, CDR1 is MDHEN and CDR2 SYDVKM. The CDR3 consists of 15 residues. CDR3 sequence reads: CASSSGRIVNVEQFF. Written as DNA, the CDR3 is TGTGCCAGCTCTTCGGGCCGGATAGTAAACGTTGAGCAGTTCTTC.

This chain links TRBV15 with TRBJ2-7, with a possible D match to TRBD1 (7 bases). The CDR3 is 15 residues long. Per germline, CDR1 LNHNV and CDR2 YYDKDF (reference sequence). Trimming cost V 2 bases and J 7 bases, with 18 bases left between them. CDR3: CATSRRGGGAGEQYF. For the CDR3, the DNA is TGTGCCACCAGCAGACGAGGAGGGGGCGCGGGAGAGCAGTACTTC.

The chain has TRBV28 and TRBJ2-7; TRBD2 is a possible D gene (5 bases). Per the germline V gene, CDR1 is MDHEN and CDR2 is SYDVKM. The V gene lost 2 bases and the J gene lost 2 bases, with 16 bases spanning the gap. The CDR3 spans 16 residues. The CDR3 DNA reads TGTGCCAGCAGTTTAGTGGGAGCCACCTTCACCTACGAGCAGTACTTC. This encodes CASSLVGATFTYEQYF. The complete variable domain, with remaining parts taken from reference TRBV28 and TRBJ2-7, reads DVKVTQSSRYLVKRTGEKVFLECVQDMDHENMFWYRQDPGLGLRLIYFSYDVKMKEKGDIPEGYSVSREKKERFSLILESASTNQTSMYLCASSLVGATFTYEQYFGPGTRLTVT.

This clone was observed a single time. V is TRBV7-9 and J is TRBJ2-2; 13 bases agree with TRBD2. Germline assignment: CDR1 SEHNR and CDR2 FQNEAQ (reference sequence). Germline trimming cut 5 bases from V and 2 bases from J; bases unmatched to any gene: 11. The CDR3 covers 19 residues. In DNA form, the CDR3 reads TGTGCCAGCAGCCGAGGACTAGCGGGAGATCCGAGAAACACCGGGGAGCTGTTTTTT. Protein: CASSRGLAGDPRNTGELFF.

The chain carries TRBV27 and TRBJ2-2; D unresolved. V dropped 5 bases and J dropped 6 bases, with 13 bases sitting between them. The CDR3 spans 14 residues. The germline CDR1 and CDR2 sequences are MNHEY and SMNVEV (reference sequence). CDR3 protein: CASSRPVYSGELFF. CDR3 sequence (DNA): TGTGCCAGCAGTCGACCCGTGTACTCCGGGGAGCTGTTTTTT.

V gene TRBV7-9 combines with J gene TRBJ2-5, with 7 positions matching TRBD2. The germline CDR1 and CDR2 sequences are SEHNR and FQNEAQ (reference sequence). V was pared by 1 base and J by 13 bases, with 9 bases of the junction left unmatched. This CDR3 region has 13 residues. CDR3 region: CASSLGQGEGRYF. In nucleotides, the CDR3 is TGTGCCAGCAGCTTAGGACAAGGGGAGGGTCGGTACTTC.

The J gene is TRBJ2-1, the V gene TRBV12-5; 11 nucleotides agree with TRBD1. Trimming removed 3 bases from V and 8 bases from J; junction bases left unmatched: 6. CDR1 and CDR2 (germline): LGHNT, FRNRAP. This CDR3 spans 15 amino acids. CDR3 sequence reads: CASGFGTGGWDEQFF. The CDR3 DNA reads TGTGCTAGTGGTTTTGGGACAGGGGGATGGGATGAGCAGTTCTTC.

CDR3 amino acids: CASSLGVSENPDGYTF. Here the CDR3 DNA reads TGTGCCAGCAGTTTGGGGGTGTCAGAGAATCCGGATGGCTACACCTTC. V usage is TRBV27 and J usage is TRBJ1-2, with a weak D call TRBD1 (5 bases). The CDR3 totals 16 residues. Trimming pared 3 bases from V and 6 bases from J, leaving 20 bases between. Germline V gene lookup returns CDR1 MNHEY and CDR2 SMNVEV (reference sequence).

This clone was found once. The chain joins TRBV15 to TRBJ1-3; 10 bases line up with TRBD1. Germline V gene sequence: CDR1 LNHNV, CDR2 YYDKDF (reference sequence). Trimming removed 3 bases from V and 2 bases from J; junction bases left unmatched: 4. This CDR3 has 16 residues. The chain's CDR3 is CATSSPGQGTGNTIYF. CDR3 bases: TGTGCCACCAGCAGCCCGGGACAGGGGACTGGAAACACCATATATTTT.

This clone was observed once. The chain is built from TRBV6-5 and TRBJ2-7; TRBD1 matches 7 bases. This CDR3 has 15 amino acids. The J segment lost 0 bases and the V segment lost 8 bases, leaving 10 bases of the junction unmatched. Germline CDR1 reads MNHEY; CDR2 reads SVGAGI. As DNA, the CDR3 is TGTGCCAGCGGACGAACAGGGGTGGGCTCCTACGAGCAGTACTTC. Translating it yields CASGRTGVGSYEQYF.

This clone appeared a single time. The DNA of the CDR3 is TGCGCCAGCAGCCAAGAACGGCGGCTAGGGTACAATGAGCAGTTCTTC. This sequence encodes CASSQERRLGYNEQFF. The gene calls are TRBV4-3 and TRBJ2-1; D remains ambiguous. This CDR3 has 16 amino acids. Germline loops: CDR1 LGHNA, CDR2 YSLEER. V was trimmed by 0 bases and J by 4 bases, leaving 13 bases between them.

The chain carries TRBV5-1 and TRBJ1-2, with unresolved D. Per germline, CDR1 SGHRS and CDR2 YFSETQ. V was clipped by 0 bases and J by 3 bases, with 12 bases between them. This CDR3 comprises 15 residues. CDR3 residues: CASSLGVLNDYGYTF. The DNA for the CDR3 is TGCGCCAGCAGCTTGGGTGTACTTAACGACTATGGCTACACCTTC.